The present TCR beta chain was sequenced within a study of vaccination and CD4 T cells after COVID-19. In the case of this clonotype: Its antigen is not known.

Documented treatment: roughly ten-day PBMC culture with coronavirus spike peptide pools or control peptides (ViraFEST assay). Germline-derived CDR1 and CDR2 are MNHEY and SVGAGI. The J segment lost 1 base and the V segment lost 0 bases, leaving 2 bases of the junction unmatched. This CDR3 has 15 amino acids. With the Oncomine TCR Beta short-read assay, DNA from cultured CD4+ T cells was sequenced. MiXCR, run by TCRdb on the PCR reads, gives a single entry per CDR3 protein. The profile covers more than 7,000 distinct CDR3 sequences, with about two thirds appearing a single time and more than 15% taken by the ten largest.

The origin of this receptor is a human donor with COVID-19. Sample: cultured CD4+ T cells from blood, taken after SARS-CoV-2 vaccination. The chain recombines TRBV6-5 with TRBJ2-5; 7 bases match TRBD2. The CDR3 DNA follows: TGTGCCAGCAGTTACTCGGGACTACCCCAAGAGACCCAGTACTTC. This sequence encodes CASSYSGLPQETQYF.